This TCR beta chain was captured by sequencing in a study of cytomegalovirus exposure and HLA in healthy donors. Unmatched junction bases numbered 7, after V lost 8 bases and J lost 7 bases. This CDR3 contains 14 residues. Germline V gene data show CDR1 as SNHLY and CDR2 as FYNNEI. Libraries were prepared by immunoSEQ multiplex PCR; TCRdb keeps only in-frame clonotypes and omits some of them. Of 150,000 to 160,000 clones listed, approximately 86% are singletons. Whole-study results and caveats: Subsequent analysis found a tendency for first-cohort TCR clusters to co-occur within the 110 or so validation repertoires.

A remark on this clone: Its antigen is still unknown.

This receptor was taken from a man in his late teens or twenties in good health and CMV-seropositive. Sequencing was carried out using PBMCs. The gene calls are TRBV2 and TRBJ1-6; the match to TRBD1 covers 8 bases. CDR3 sequence (DNA): TGTGCCAGCGGCGCCAGACAGGGGAATTCACCCCTCCACTTT. Translating gives CASGARQGNSPLHF.